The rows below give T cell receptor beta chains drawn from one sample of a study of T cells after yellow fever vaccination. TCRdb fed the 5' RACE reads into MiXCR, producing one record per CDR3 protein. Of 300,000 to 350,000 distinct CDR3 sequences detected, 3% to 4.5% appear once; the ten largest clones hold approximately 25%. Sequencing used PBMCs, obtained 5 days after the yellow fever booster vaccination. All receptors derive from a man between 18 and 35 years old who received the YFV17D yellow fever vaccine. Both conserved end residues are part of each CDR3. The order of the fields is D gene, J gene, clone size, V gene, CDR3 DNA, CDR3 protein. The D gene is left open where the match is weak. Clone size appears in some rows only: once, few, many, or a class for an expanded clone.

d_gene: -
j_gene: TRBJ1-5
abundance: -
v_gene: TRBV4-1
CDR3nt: TGCGCCAGCAGCCAGACACACGATAGCAATCAGCCCCAGCATTTT
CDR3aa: CASSQTHDSNQPQHF

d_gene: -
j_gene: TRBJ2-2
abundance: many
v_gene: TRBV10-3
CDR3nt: TGTGCCATCAGTGACCTCTTTGGCACCGGGGAGCTGTTTTTT
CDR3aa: CAISDLFGTGELFF

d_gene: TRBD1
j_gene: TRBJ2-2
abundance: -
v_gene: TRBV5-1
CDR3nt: TGCGCCAGCAGCTTACCCAAGGACAGGGGCATTATGGACACCGGGGAGCTGTTTTTT
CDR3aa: CASSLPKDRGIMDTGELFF

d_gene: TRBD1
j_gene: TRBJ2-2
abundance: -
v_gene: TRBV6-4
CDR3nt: TGTGCCAGCATTCCGCCTACCGGGACAGGGCAGACGAACACCGGGGAGCTGTTTTTT
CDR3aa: CASIPPTGTGQTNTGELFF

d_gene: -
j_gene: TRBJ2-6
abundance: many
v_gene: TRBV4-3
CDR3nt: TGCGCCAGCAGCCAAGAAGGGAGCTCTGGGGCCAACGTCCTGACTTTC
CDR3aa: CASSQEGSSGANVLTF

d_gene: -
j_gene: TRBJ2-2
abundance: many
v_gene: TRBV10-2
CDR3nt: TGCGCCACCATGTCCTATTCCGTAACCGGGGAGCTGTTTTTT
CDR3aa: CATMSYSVTGELFF

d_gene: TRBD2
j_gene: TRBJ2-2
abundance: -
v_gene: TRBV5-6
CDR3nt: TGTGCCAGCAGCTCGCGGGGGTTCACCGGGGAGCTGTTTTTT
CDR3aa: CASSSRGFTGELFF

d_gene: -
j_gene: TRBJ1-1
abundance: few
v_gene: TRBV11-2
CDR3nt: TGTGCCAGCAGCTTAGGGGCCAGGCTAGACACTGAAGCTTTCTTT
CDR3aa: CASSLGARLDTEAFF

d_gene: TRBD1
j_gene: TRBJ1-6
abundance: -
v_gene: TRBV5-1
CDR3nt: TGCGCCAGCAGCGCGACAGGGAGCTCCTATAATTCACCCCTCCACTTT
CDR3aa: CASSATGSSYNSPLHF

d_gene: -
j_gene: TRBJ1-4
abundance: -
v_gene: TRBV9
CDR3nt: TGTGCCAGCAGCGTAGGAAATAATGAAAAACTGTTTTTT
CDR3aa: CASSVGNNEKLFF

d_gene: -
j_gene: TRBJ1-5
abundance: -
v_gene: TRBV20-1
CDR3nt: TGCAGTGCTAGAGGGGGGGAGTGGCAGCCCCAGCATTTT
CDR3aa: CSARGGEWQPQHF

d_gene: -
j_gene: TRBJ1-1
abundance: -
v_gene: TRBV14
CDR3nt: TGTGCCAGCAGCCAAGAGCAGAGGAACACTGAAGCTTTCTTT
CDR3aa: CASSQEQRNTEAFF